Listed here are 5 T cell receptor beta chains from one sample, sequenced in a study of OX40 agonist ivuxolimab in advanced cancers. Some clones are missing from TCRdb's copy, which holds only in-frame ones; the method was immunoSEQ multiplex PCR. The sample includes some 140,000 clones, just over 90% seen only once; the top ten take roughly 1%. The sequencing here drew on CD4+ or CD8+ T cells sorted from blood, taken in a trial of the OX40 agonist ivuxolimab. The receptors were gathered from an adult with an advanced solid tumor such as melanoma, head and neck, liver or kidney cancer.

V gene TRBV7-8 combines with J gene TRBJ2-5; D remains ambiguous. This CDR3 comprises 11 residues. The germline V gene has CDR1 SGHVS and CDR2 FQNEAQ. Trimming pared 3 bases from V and 1 base from J, leaving 0 bases between. DNA of the CDR3: TGTGCCAGCAGCTTCCAAGAGACCCAGTACTTC. Translated, it gives CASSFQETQYF. Looking up the rest from reference TRBV7-8 and TRBJ2-5 gives the full variable domain: GAGVSQSPRYKVAKRGQDVALRCDPISGHVSLFWYQQALGQGPEFLTYFQNEAQLDKSGLPSDRFFAERPEGSVSTLKIQRTQQEDSAVYLCASSFQETQYFGPGTRLLVL.

The chain is built from TRBV7-2 and TRBJ1-2; the match to TRBD1 covers 8 bases. V shed 5 bases and J 4 bases; nucleotides not matched to a gene: 9. The CDR3 spans 15 residues. Germline CDR1 SGHTA, CDR2 FQGNSA. In nucleotides, the CDR3 is TGTGCCAGCAGCCCCGGCGGACAGGGAGGCTATGGCTACACCTTC. Translated: CASSPGGQGGYGYTF. Filled out from reference TRBV7-2 and TRBJ1-2, the complete variable domain reads GAGVSQSPSNKVTEKGKDVELRCDPISGHTALYWYRQSLGQGLEFLIYFQGNSAPDKSGLPSDRFSAERTGGSVSTLTIQRTQQEDSAVYLCASSPGGQGGYGYTFGSGTRLTVV.

The rearrangement links TRBV7-9 to TRBJ1-1, with 7 bases lining up with TRBD1. The CDR3 consists of 15 residues. The trim removed 5 bases at V and 1 base at J, leaving 7 bases unmatched. Per germline, CDR1 SEHNR and CDR2 FQNEAQ (reference sequence). For the CDR3, the DNA is TGTGCCAGCAGCCCGACAGGGATCGGGAACACTGAAGCTTTCTTT. Translating gives CASSPTGIGNTEAFF.

The rearrangement uses TRBV6-1 and TRBJ1-2, with TRBD1 matching 8 bases. CDR3 size: 14 residues. Germline V CDR1 and CDR2: MNHNS, SASEGT. J gave up 4 bases and V 5 bases, and 6 bases lay outside the gene matches. This CDR3 is CASSLTDRGYGYTF. The CDR3 DNA follows: TGTGCCAGCAGTCTAACAGACAGGGGCTATGGCTACACCTTC.

The J gene is TRBJ1-4, the V gene TRBV28; D gene uncertain. V dropped 6 bases and J dropped 8 bases, with 16 bases sitting between them. This CDR3 is 14 amino acids long. In germline, CDR1 is MDHEN, CDR2 SYDVKM. The CDR3 DNA sequence: TGTGCCAGCAGCACCCACAACTCCGGGGAAAAACTGTTTTTT. Encoded protein: CASSTHNSGEKLFF.